Sequencing of this T cell receptor (beta chain) was carried out in a study of blood T cell repertoires in COVID-19. About the research overall: Acute and convalescent COVID-19 samples came from the United States, Italy and Spain. From T cells, B-cell-depleted T cells, or PBMCs came the material, which was cDNA or gDNA.

Enrolled during active infection, Seattle patients were then followed longitudinally. The germline V gene has CDR1 KGHDR and CDR2 SFDVKD. The CDR3 is made up of 17 amino acids. Trimming left V 0 bases short and J 0 bases short, with 10 bases between. TCRdb keeps only in-frame clones here, not all; method: immunoSEQ multiplex PCR. The table shows 150,000 to 180,000 clones, with about 83% occurring only once. The sample consisted of peripheral blood. The sequence was obtained from an older woman with COVID-19, enrolled during active disease. This sequence joins TRBV24-1 and TRBJ2-2, with D uncertain. The CDR3 nucleotides are TGTGCCACCAGTGATTTGCGAGCCCGCGCGAACACCGGGGAGCTGTTTTTT. Translated: CATSDLRARANTGELFF.